The sequence of this T cell receptor beta chain was determined in a study of Ad26.COV2.S vaccination and SARS-CoV-2 variants. TCRdb's copy holds only in-frame clones and misses some; the assay was immunoSEQ multiplex PCR. Here the sample spans fewer than 400,000 clones, over 80% being singletons. Germline loops: CDR1 MDHEN, CDR2 SYDVKM. This CDR3 has 14 amino acids. The ends lost 6 bases at V and 7 bases at J; junction bases unmatched: 7. As to treatment: some 20 received Ad26.COV2.S at low or high dose, single or two shots; 5 received placebo; per-sample allocation not given. Sampling was performed 63 days after the first vaccine or placebo injection.

V usage is TRBV28 and J usage is TRBJ1-1, with TRBD1 identical over 11 bases. This specimen was peripheral blood, taken in a trial of Ad26.COV2.S vaccine versus placebo. The clonotype originates from a person aged 18-60 years who received the Ad26.COV2.S COVID-19 vaccine or a placebo. For the CDR3, the DNA is TGTGCCAGCAGACCAGGACAGGGGGCTGGTGAAGCTTTCTTT. It codes for CASRPGQGAGEAFF.